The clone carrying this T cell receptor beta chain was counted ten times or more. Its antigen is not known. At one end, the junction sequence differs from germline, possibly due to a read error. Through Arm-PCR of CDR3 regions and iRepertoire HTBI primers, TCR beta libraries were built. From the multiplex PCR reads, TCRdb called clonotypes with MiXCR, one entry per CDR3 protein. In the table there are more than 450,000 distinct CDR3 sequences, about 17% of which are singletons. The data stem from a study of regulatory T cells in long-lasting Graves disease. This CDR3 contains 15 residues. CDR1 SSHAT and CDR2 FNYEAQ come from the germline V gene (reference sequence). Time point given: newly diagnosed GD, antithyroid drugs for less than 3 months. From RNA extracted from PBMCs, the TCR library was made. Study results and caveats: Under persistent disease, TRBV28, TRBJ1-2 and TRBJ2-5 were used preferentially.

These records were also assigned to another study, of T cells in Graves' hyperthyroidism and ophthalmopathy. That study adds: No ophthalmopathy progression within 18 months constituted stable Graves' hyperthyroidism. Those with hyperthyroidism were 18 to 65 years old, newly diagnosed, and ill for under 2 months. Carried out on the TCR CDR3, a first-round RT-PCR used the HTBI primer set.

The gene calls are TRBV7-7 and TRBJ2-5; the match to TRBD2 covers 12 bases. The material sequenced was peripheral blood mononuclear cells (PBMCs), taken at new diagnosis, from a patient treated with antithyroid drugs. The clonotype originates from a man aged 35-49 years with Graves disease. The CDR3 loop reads CASSQLAGGGETQYF. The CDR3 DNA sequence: TGTGCTAGCAGCCAACTAGCGGGGGGAGGAGAGACCCAGTACTTC.